These T cell receptor beta chains were read from a single sample in a study of OX40 agonist ivuxolimab in advanced cancers. Method: immunoSEQ multiplex PCR; TCRdb's copy keeps in-frame clones and lacks some. The repertoire holds some 90,000 clones, with approximately 91% as singletons. The specimen comprised CD4+ or CD8+ T cells sorted from blood, sampled in a trial of the OX40 agonist ivuxolimab. Source of these receptors: an adult with an advanced solid tumor such as melanoma, head and neck, liver or kidney cancer. Each CDR3 is given with its conserved first and last residue. The D gene is left open where the match is weak. Some rows mark clone size as missing; the rest say once, few, many or name a class of expanded clone.

D | J | V | size | DNA | CDR3
. | TRBJ2-5 | TRBV5-6 | . | TGTGCCAGCAGCTTGTACCCGACGGAGACCCAGTACTTC | CASSLYPTETQYF
. | TRBJ1-1 | TRBV10-3 | . | TGTGCCATCACGTCATTGGGGGGCACTGAAGCTTTCTTT | CAITSLGGTEAFF
TRBD1 | TRBJ1-5 | TRBV5-6 | once | TGTGCCAGCAGCTCAACAGGGGTTTATAGCAATCAGCCCCAGCATTTT | CASSSTGVYSNQPQHF
TRBD1 | TRBJ1-1 | TRBV7-3 | . | TGTGCCAGCAGTACCGGACAGGGGACTGAAGCTTTCTTT | CASSTGQGTEAFF
. | TRBJ1-4 | TRBV4-2 | . | TGTGCCAGCAGCCAAGACTCCGGGGAGGACTCCAAACTGTTTTTT | CASSQDSGEDSKLFF
TRBD2 | TRBJ2-7 | TRBV6-1 | . | TGTGCCAGCAGTGAATATATGACTAGCGGGAGTAGGTACGAGCAGTACTTC | CASSEYMTSGSRYEQYF
. | TRBJ1-5 | TRBV7-9 | once | TGTGCCAGCAGCTGGGGGGGCAATCAGCCCCAGCATTTT | CASSWGGNQPQHF
TRBD1 | TRBJ1-5 | TRBV4-2 | . | TGTGCCAGCAGCCAAGACCCCCAGGGGGGCAATCAGCCCCAGCATTTT | CASSQDPQGGNQPQHF
. | TRBJ2-5 | TRBV6-6 | . | TGTGCCAGCCAGAGGGGACGATACCAAGAGACCCAGTACTTC | CASQRGRYQETQYF
. | TRBJ2-5 | TRBV11-2 | . | TGTGCCAGCAGCCCGGCGCAGGGGACCCAAGAGACCCAGTACTTC | CASSPAQGTQETQYF
TRBD2 | TRBJ2-1 | TRBV4-1 | . | TGCGCCAGCAGCCGACCACCCGGGACTAGCGGGGTACCCCTCCAGTTCTTC | CASSRPPGTSGVPLQFF
TRBD2 | TRBJ2-1 | TRBV5-1 | . | TGCGCCAGCAGCTTCGGACTAGACGGTATAGATGAGCAGTTCTTC | CASSFGLDGIDEQFF
. | TRBJ1-1 | TRBV5-1 | . | TGCGCCAGCAGCCTCGGACGGGGGTACACTGAAGCTTTCTTT | CASSLGRGYTEAFF
. | TRBJ2-1 | TRBV25-1 | . | TGTGCCAGCAGTGAATCTGGCAGGGTAGATGAGCAGTTCTTC | CASSESGRVDEQFF
TRBD2 | TRBJ2-1 | TRBV7-2 | . | TGTGCCAGCAGCCAGTCGCCTAGCGGGAGAAATGAGCAGTTCTTC | CASSQSPSGRNEQFF
TRBD2 | TRBJ2-7 | TRBV4-1 | . | TGCGCCAGCAGCCTAACTAGCGGGACTACTACTCCCTACGAGCAGTACTTC | CASSLTSGTTTPYEQYF